Presented here are 14 T cell receptor beta chains from one specimen sequenced in a study of shared clonotypes between healthy human individuals. Assay: immunoSEQ multiplex PCR; the TCRdb copy retains only in-frame clones and omits some. This table has about 1 million clones, around 75% appearing once. Source material: memory CD4+ T cells sorted from blood. Indicated subset: CD45RA-negative fraction. Source of these receptors: a man younger than 30 in good health.

This clone appeared once. The chain recombines TRBV5-1 with TRBJ1-6; D is unresolved. The V end lost 0 bases, the J end lost 2 bases, and 12 bases lay between the germline ends. CDR3 size: 17 residues. CDR1 and CDR2 from the germline V gene are SGHRS and YFSETQ. CDR3 in DNA: TGCGCCAGCAGCTTGGCCGAGCATCAAACCTATAATTCACCCCTCCACTTT. This codes for CASSLAEHQTYNSPLHF.

The rearrangement uses TRBV5-5 and TRBJ1-5; no clear D gene. The CDR3 is made up of 14 amino acids. V was cut by 0 bases and J by 9 bases, with 13 bases left in between. Germline assignment: CDR1 SGHKS and CDR2 YYEKEE (reference sequence). CDR3 bases: TGTGCCAGCAGCTTGGGTGGAGGGAGTCGGCCCCAGCATTTT. Its translation: CASSLGGGSRPQHF. Using reference TRBV5-5 and TRBJ1-5 for the parts outside the CDR3, the full variable domain is DAGVTQSPTHLIKTRGQQVTLRCSPISGHKSVSWYQQVLGQGPQFIFQYYEKEERGRGNFPDRFSARQFPNYSSELNVNALLLGDSALYLCASSLGGGSRPQHFGDGTRLSIL.

At least ten counts were recorded for this clone. V gene TRBV2 combines with J gene TRBJ1-2; the D gene is possibly TRBD1 (6 bases). The CDR3 is 15 residues long. V was cut by 2 bases and J by 2 bases, with 12 bases left in between. Germline V gene data show CDR1 as SNHLY and CDR2 as FYNNEI. CDR3 loop: CASSEQGQANYGYTF. The CDR3 region has the DNA TGTGCCAGCAGTGAACAGGGGCAGGCGAACTATGGCTACACCTTC.

The chain employs TRBV7-2 and TRBJ2-5, with D possibly being TRBD2 (6 bases). In germline, CDR1 is SGHTA, CDR2 FQGNSA. There are 14 residues in the CDR3. V was shortened by 5 bases and J by 10 bases, with 20 bases between the two germline ends. The CDR3: CASSLPLGGGDQYF. CDR3 bases: TGTGCCAGCAGCCTCCCCCTGGGAGGAGGGGACCAGTACTTC.

A single count supports this clone. A far larger clone differs by one base, so this is likely a read error. The gene calls are TRBV9 and TRBJ1-5; D perhaps matches TRBD1 (5 bases). The CDR3 contains 14 residues. Germline V gene lookup returns CDR1 SGDLS and CDR2 YYNGEE. Trimming removed 3 bases at V and 0 bases at J, with 7 bases between. The CDR3 loop is CASSGDSSNQPQHF. The CDR3 nucleotides are TGTGCCAGCAGCGGCGACAGTAGCAATCAGCCCCAGCATTTT.

The chain couples TRBV6-1 to TRBJ1-5; D unclear. The germline V and J ends were trimmed by 4 bases and 1 base, with 14 bases remaining between them. The CDR3 totals 16 residues. Germline CDR1 reads MNHNS; CDR2 reads SASEGT. The CDR3 bases are TGTGCCAGCAGTGTCAGTAACCCATCAAGCAATCAGCCCCAGCATTTT. It encodes CASSVSNPSSNQPQHF.

The J gene is TRBJ2-5, the V gene TRBV7-9; TRBD1 aligns across 7 bases. Trimming took 4 bases from V and 3 from J; bases not matched to a gene: 2. Germline lookup yields CDR1 SEHNR and CDR2 FQNEAQ (reference sequence). CDR3 length: 13 residues. CDR3 DNA sequence: TGTGCCAGCAGCTGGACAGGAAAAGAGACCCAGTACTTC. This gives the protein CASSWTGKETQYF.

There are a few counts of this clone. The genes are TRBV6-1 and TRBJ2-1, with 14 bases aligning to TRBD2. J lost 6 bases, V lost 3 bases, and 7 bases had no gene match. The germline gives CDR1 MNHNS, CDR2 SASEGT. The CDR3 is made up of 17 amino acids. The CDR3 bases are TGTGCCAGCAGTGAGGGACTAGCGGGAGCAGGACCCAATGAGCAGTTCTTC. Translated, it gives CASSEGLAGAGPNEQFF.

This chain connects TRBV6-1 to TRBJ2-7; 8 positions agree with TRBD1. Trimming cost V 3 bases and J 6 bases; bases outside gene matches: 4. The CDR3 has 13 amino acids. The germline V gene encodes CDR1 MNHNS and CDR2 SASEGT. The chain's CDR3 is CASSEDRALEQYF. DNA of the CDR3: TGTGCCAGCAGTGAGGACAGGGCCCTCGAGCAGTACTTC.

V usage is TRBV25-1 and J usage is TRBJ2-5; D gene unclear. The V gene's germline CDR1 is MGHDK and CDR2 SYGVNS. The CDR3 has 12 residues. Trimming cost V 5 bases and J 4 bases, with 8 bases left between them. The CDR3 here is CASSSSIETQYF. CDR3 bases: TGTGCCAGCAGTTCTAGTATAGAGACCCAGTACTTC.

The V call is TRBV6-6, the J call TRBJ1-2, with a weak D call TRBD1 (5 bases). The CDR3 is 14 amino acids. Germline values: CDR1 MNHNY, CDR2 SVGAGI (reference sequence). V gave up 7 bases and J gave up 7 bases, with 19 bases separating them. The CDR3 DNA reads as TGTGCCAGCACCAATTCCGGGGGAGATCTTGGCTACACCTTC. Translation: CASTNSGGDLGYTF.

This chain joins TRBV30 and TRBJ1-1; D not certain. The length of the CDR3 is 12 residues. Trimming shortened V by 3 bases and J by 4 bases, and 9 bases separated the two germline ends. Germline V gene sequence: CDR1 GTSNPN, CDR2 SVGIG (reference sequence). In nucleotides, the CDR3 is TGTGCCTGGAGCCCGGCGGGCACTGAAGCTTTCTTT. Residues: CAWSPAGTEAFF.

The genes are TRBV25-1 and TRBJ1-4; 9 bases fit TRBD1. This CDR3 spans 16 amino acids. The germline CDR1 and CDR2 sequences are MGHDK and SYGVNS. V gave up 2 bases and J gave up 11 bases; unmatched junction bases: 12. As DNA, the CDR3 is TGTGCCAGCAGTGAACTGTCCGGGACAGGGTACAACAAACTGTTTTTT. Its translation is CASSELSGTGYNKLFF.

V usage is TRBV30 and J usage is TRBJ2-7; 9 bases are a match to TRBD1. The CDR3 has 13 amino acids. Germline loops: CDR1 GTSNPN, CDR2 SVGIG (reference sequence). Losses at the gene ends were 2 bases for V and 3 bases for J; bases not matched to a gene: 2. In nucleotides, the CDR3 is TGTGCCTGGAGTCGGGACAGGGACTACGAGCAGTACTTC. This gives the protein CAWSRDRDYEQYF.